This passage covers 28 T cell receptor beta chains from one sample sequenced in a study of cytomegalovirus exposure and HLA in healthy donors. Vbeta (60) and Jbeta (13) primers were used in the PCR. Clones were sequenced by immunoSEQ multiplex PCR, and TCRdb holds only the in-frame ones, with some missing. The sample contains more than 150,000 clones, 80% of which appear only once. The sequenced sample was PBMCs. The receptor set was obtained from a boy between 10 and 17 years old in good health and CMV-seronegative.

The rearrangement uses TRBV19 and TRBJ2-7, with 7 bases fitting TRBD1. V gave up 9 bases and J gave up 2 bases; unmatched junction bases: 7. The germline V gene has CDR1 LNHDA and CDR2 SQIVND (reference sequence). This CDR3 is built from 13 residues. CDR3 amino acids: CASVLGQPYEQYF. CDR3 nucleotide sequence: TGTGCCAGCGTCCTGGGACAGCCCTACGAGCAGTACTTC.

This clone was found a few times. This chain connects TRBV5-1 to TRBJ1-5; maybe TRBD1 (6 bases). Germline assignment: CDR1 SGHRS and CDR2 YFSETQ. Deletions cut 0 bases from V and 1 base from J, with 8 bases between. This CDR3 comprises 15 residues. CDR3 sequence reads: CASSLGQGSNQPQHF. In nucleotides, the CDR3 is TGCGCCAGCAGCTTGGGGCAGGGGAGCAATCAGCCCCAGCATTTT.

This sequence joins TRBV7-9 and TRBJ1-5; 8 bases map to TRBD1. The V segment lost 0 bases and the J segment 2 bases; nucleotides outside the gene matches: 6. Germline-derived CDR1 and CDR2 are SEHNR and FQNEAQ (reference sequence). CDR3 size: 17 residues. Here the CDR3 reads CASSLAGPTGGNQPQHF. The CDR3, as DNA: TGTGCCAGCAGCTTAGCGGGCCCGACAGGGGGCAATCAGCCCCAGCATTTT.

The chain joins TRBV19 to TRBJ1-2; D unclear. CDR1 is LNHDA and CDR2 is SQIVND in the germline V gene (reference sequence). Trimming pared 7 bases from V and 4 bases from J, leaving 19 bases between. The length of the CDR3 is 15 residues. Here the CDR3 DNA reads TGTGCCAGTACCGGCTTTGGGCAGCTACCCTATGGCTACACCTTC. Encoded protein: CASTGFGQLPYGYTF.

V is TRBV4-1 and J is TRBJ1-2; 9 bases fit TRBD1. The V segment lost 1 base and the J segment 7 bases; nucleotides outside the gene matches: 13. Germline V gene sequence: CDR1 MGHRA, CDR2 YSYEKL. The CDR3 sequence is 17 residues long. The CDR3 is CASSQGYIPGQGLGYTF. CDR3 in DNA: TGCGCCAGCAGCCAAGGTTATATCCCCGGACAGGGGCTTGGCTACACCTTC.

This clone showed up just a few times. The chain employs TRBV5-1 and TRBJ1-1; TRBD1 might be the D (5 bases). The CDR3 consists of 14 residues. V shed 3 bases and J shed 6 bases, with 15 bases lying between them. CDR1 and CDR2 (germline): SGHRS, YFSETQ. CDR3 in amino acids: CASSWGGDVPEAFF. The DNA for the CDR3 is TGCGCCAGCAGCTGGGGGGGAGATGTCCCTGAAGCTTTCTTT.

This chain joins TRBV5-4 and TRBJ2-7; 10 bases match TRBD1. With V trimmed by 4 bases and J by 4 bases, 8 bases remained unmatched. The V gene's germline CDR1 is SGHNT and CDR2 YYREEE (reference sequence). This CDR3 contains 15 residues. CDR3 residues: CASSPGQGGWYEQYF. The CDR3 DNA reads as TGTGCCAGCAGCCCCGGACAGGGGGGTTGGTACGAGCAGTACTTC.

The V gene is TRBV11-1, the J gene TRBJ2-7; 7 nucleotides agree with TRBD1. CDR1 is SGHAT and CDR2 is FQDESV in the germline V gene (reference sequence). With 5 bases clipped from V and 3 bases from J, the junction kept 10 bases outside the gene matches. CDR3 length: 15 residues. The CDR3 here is CASSPTDRNLYEQYF. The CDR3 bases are TGTGCCAGCAGCCCGACGGACAGGAATCTCTACGAGCAGTACTTC.

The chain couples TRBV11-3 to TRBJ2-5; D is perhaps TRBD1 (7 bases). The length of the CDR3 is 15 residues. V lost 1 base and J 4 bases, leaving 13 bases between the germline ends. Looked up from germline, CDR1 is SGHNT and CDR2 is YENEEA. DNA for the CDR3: TGTGCCAGCAGCTTAGGGGAGGCAGGGGGAGAGACCCAGTACTTC. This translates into CASSLGEAGGETQYF.

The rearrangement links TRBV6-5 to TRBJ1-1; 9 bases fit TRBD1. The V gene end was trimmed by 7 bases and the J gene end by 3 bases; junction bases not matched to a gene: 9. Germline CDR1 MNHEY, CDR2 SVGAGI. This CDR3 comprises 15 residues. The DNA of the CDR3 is TGTGCCAGCATCCTGACAGGGGGACCATACACTGAAGCTTTCTTT. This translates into CASILTGGPYTEAFF.

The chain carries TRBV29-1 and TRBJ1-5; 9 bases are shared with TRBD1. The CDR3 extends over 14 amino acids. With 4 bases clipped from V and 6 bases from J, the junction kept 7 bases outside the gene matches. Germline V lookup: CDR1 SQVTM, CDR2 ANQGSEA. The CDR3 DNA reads TGCAGCGTTGCTAGGGACAGGGATAGTCAGCCCCAGCATTTT. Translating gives CSVARDRDSQPQHF.

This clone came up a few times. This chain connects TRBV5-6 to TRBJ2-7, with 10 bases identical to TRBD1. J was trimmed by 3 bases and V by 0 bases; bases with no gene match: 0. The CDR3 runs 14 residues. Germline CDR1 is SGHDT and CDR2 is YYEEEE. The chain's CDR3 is CASSLGTGGYEQYF. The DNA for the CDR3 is TGTGCCAGCAGCTTGGGGACAGGGGGCTACGAGCAGTACTTC.

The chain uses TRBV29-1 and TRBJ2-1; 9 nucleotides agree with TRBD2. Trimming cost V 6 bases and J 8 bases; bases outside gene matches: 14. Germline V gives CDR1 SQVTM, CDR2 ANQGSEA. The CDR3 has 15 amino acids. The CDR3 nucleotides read TGCAGCGTCGCCCAAGCGGGAGGCCTCGGGGATGAGCAGTTCTTC. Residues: CSVAQAGGLGDEQFF.

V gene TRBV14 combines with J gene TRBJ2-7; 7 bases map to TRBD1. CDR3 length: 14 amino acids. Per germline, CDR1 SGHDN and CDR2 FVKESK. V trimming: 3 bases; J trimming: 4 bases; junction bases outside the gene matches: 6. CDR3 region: CASSQLTGPYEQYF. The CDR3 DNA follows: TGTGCCAGCAGCCAGTTGACAGGGCCGTACGAGCAGTACTTC.

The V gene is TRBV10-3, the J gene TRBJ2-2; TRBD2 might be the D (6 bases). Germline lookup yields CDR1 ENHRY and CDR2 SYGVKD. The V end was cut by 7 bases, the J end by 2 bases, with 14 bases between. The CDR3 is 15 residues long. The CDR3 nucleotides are TGTGCCATCAAGGCCGGCGGGACCAACACCGGGGAGCTGTTTTTT. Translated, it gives CAIKAGGTNTGELFF.

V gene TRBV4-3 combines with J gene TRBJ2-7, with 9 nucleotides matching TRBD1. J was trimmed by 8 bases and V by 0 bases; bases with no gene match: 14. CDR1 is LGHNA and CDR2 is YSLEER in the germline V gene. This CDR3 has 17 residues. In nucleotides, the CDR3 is TGCGCCAGCAGCCAAGATATCGCTGGGACAGGGAGATACCAGCAGTACTTC. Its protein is CASSQDIAGTGRYQQYF.

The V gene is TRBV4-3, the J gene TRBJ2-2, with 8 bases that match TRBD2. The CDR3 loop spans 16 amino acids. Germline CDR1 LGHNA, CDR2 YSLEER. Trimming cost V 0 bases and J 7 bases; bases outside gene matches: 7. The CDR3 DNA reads TGCGCCAGCAGCCAAGATGTAGCGGGGATCCTCGGGGAGCTGTTTTTT. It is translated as CASSQDVAGILGELFF.

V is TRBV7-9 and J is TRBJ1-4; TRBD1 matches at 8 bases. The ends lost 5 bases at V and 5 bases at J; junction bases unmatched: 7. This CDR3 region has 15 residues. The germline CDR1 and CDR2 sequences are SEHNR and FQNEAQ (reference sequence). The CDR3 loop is CASSLRTGRNEKLFF. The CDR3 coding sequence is TGTGCCAGCAGCCTTCGGACAGGGCGAAATGAAAAACTGTTTTTT.

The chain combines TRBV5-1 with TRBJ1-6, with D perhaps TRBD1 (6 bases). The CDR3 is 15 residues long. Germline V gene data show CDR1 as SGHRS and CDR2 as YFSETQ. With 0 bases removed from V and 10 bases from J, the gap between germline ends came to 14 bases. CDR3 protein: CASSLEQGPGSPLHF. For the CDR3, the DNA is TGCGCCAGCAGCTTGGAGCAGGGGCCGGGGTCACCCCTCCACTTT.

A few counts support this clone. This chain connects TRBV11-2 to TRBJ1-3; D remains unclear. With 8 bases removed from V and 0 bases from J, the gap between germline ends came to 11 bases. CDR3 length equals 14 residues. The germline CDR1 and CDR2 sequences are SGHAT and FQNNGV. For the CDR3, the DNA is TGTGCCAGCTGTGGGCTCCTCTCTGGAAACACCATATATTTT. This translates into CASCGLLSGNTIYF. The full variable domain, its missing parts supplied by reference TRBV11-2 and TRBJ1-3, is EAGVAQSPRYKIIEKRQSVAFWCNPISGHATLYWYQQILGQGPKLLIQFQNNGVVDDSQLPKDRFSAERLKGVDSTLKIQPAKLEDSAVYLCASCGLLSGNTIYFGEGSWLTVV.

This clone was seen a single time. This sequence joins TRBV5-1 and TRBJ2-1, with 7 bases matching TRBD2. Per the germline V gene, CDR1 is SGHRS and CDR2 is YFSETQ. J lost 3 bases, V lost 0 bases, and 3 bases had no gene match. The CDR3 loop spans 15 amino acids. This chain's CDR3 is CASSLVGGDYNEQFF. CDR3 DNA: TGCGCCAGCAGCTTGGTGGGGGGGGACTACAATGAGCAGTTCTTC.

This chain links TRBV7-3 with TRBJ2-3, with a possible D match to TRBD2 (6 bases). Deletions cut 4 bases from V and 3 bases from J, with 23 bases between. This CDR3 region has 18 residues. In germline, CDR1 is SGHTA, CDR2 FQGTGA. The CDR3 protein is CASSSELTSLPVTDTQYF. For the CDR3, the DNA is TGTGCCAGCAGCTCTGAACTAACTAGCCTACCCGTTACAGATACGCAGTATTTT.

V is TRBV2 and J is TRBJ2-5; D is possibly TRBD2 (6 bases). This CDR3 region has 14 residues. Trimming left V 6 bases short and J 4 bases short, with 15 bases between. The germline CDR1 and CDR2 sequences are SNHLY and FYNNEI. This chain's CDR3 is CASSGLLGGETQYF. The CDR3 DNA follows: TGTGCCAGCAGCGGACTCTTGGGGGGAGAGACCCAGTACTTC.

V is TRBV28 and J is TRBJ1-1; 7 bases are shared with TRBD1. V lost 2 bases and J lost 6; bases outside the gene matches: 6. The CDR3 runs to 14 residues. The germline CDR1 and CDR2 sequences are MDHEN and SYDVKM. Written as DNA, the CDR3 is TGTGCCAGCAGTTTACACCGGGACAGCTCTGAAGCTTTCTTT. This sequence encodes CASSLHRDSSEAFF.

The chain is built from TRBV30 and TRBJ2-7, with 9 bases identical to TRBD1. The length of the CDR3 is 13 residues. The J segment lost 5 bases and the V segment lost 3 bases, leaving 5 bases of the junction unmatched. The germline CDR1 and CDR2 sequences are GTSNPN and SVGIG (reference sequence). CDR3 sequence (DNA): TGTGCCTGGAGCCAGGGACAGGGCCACGAGCAGTACTTC. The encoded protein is CAWSQGQGHEQYF.

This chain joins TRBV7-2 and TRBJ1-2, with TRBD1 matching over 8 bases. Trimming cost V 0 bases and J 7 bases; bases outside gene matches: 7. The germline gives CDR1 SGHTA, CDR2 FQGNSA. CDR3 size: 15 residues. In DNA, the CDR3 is TGTGCCAGCAGCTTAGCCGGACAGGGTCGCTCTGGCTACACCTTC. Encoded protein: CASSLAGQGRSGYTF.

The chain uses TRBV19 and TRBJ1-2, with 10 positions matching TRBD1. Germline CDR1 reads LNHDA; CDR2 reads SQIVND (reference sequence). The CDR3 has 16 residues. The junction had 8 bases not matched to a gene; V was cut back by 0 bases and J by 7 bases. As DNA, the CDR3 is TGTGCCAGTAGTATAGATCCGAGTGGGACAGGGGTTGGCTACACCTTC. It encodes CASSIDPSGTGVGYTF.

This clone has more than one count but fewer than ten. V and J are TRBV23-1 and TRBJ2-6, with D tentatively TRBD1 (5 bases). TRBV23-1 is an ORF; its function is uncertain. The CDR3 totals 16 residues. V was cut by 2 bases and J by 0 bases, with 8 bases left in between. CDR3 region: CASSQGANSGANVLTF. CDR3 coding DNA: TGCGCCAGCAGTCAAGGGGCAAACTCTGGGGCCAACGTCCTGACTTTC.